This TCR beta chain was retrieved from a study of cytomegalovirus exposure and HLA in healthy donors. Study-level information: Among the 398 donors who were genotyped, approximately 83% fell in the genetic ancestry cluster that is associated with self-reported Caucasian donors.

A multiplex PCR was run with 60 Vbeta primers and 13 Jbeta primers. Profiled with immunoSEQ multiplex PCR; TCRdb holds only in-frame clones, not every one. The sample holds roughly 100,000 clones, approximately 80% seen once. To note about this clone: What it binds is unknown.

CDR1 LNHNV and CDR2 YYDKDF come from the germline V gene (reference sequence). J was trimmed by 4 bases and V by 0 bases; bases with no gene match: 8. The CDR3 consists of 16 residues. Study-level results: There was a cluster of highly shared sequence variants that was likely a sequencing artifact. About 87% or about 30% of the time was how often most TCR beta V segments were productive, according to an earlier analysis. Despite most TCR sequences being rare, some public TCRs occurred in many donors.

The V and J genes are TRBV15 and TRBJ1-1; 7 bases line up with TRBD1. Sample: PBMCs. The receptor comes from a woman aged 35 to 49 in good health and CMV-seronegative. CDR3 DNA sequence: TGTGCCACCAGCAGAGATCGACGAGGGGGCCCCACTGAAGCTTTCTTT. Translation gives CATSRDRRGGPTEAFF.